This section outlines one T cell receptor beta chain sequence together with its context. The data originate from a study of long-term antiretroviral therapy in people with HIV. The CDR3 loop spans 13 amino acids. V lost 0 bases, J lost 8 bases, and 10 bases lay in between. Looked up from germline, CDR1 is MNHEY and CDR2 is SVGAGI. With survey level as its setting, the immunoSEQ assay was v3.0. The table came from immunoSEQ multiplex PCR; TCRdb's copy has only in-frame clones and leaves some out. The data contain nearly 11,000 clones, around four fifths of them singletons. The material was unsorted PBMCs, obtained around 7.5 years after starting antiretroviral therapy. V usage is TRBV6-5 and J usage is TRBJ1-2; no definite D call. This TCR was sampled from a man aged 50-59 years with HIV. In DNA, the CDR3 is TGTGCCAGCAGTTACTCCTCAACAAGGGGCTACACCTTC. Amino acid sequence: CASSYSSTRGYTF.